The source of this TCR beta chain is a study of T cell changes during pregnancy in multiple sclerosis. To note about this clone: Other DNA sequences in this sample translate to the same CDR3.

The CDR3 is 14 residues long. J lost 4 bases, V lost 0 bases, and 0 bases had no gene match. Germline lookup yields CDR1 MNHNY and CDR2 SVGAGI (reference sequence). Here immunoSEQ multiplex PCR was the method, and the copy in TCRdb shows in-frame clones only, minus some. The sample includes over 70,000 clones, over 80% of them seen just once. The clonotype was recovered from a female donor with multiple sclerosis, enrolled in a pregnancy study. Sequencing used peripheral blood, obtained in the first trimester of pregnancy. J is TRBJ1-5 and V is TRBV6-6; the match to TRBD1 covers 7 bases. CDR3 in DNA: TGTGCCAGCAGTTACTCGACAGGGAATCAGCCCCAGCATTTT. Translated: CASSYSTGNQPQHF.